The table lists the clone carrying this T cell receptor beta chain with a count of one. The antigen remains unidentified. CDR3 length: 15 residues. The germline V gene has CDR1 MNHEY and CDR2 SMNVEV (reference sequence). The germline V and J ends were trimmed by 10 bases and 3 bases, with 18 bases remaining between them. This record belongs to a study of shared clonotypes between healthy human individuals. Study observations and caveats: The authors sampled blood alone, and tissue repertoires likely differ. Larger estimated richness was generally seen in naive subsets than in memory subsets.

Profiled with immunoSEQ multiplex PCR; TCRdb holds only in-frame clones, not every one. Of 2,500,000 or so clones listed, around 93% are singletons. This receptor was taken from a man in his late teens or twenties in good health. Some clones in this sample may be carry-over from other donors' samples. Sequencing was carried out using naive CD4+ T cells from PBMCs. Subset given: CD45RA+ positively selected. V and J are TRBV27 and TRBJ2-2, with D possibly TRBD1 on 6 matching bases. CDR3 nucleotides: TGTGCCACCCTCCCCGGACAGCTAGACACCGGGGAGCTGTTTTTT. This codes for CATLPGQLDTGELFF.